This T cell receptor beta chain was found in a study of blood T cell repertoires in COVID-19. Whole-study context: COVID-19 samples from acute and convalescent phases originated in the United States, Italy and Spain. PBMCs, B-cell-depleted T cells, or T cells provided the cDNA or gDNA that made up the material.

Authors' processing steps: Reference gene primer amplification in the assay estimated nucleated cell counts. TCRdb keeps only in-frame clones here, not all; method: immunoSEQ multiplex PCR. That table is the source of V, J and clone size, and D and trimming were worked out from the DNA. The repertoire holds roughly 250,000 clones, with approximately 86% as singletons. This clone is classed as medium-sized. Germline assignment: CDR1 GTSNPN and CDR2 SVGIG (reference sequence). Trimming shortened V by 4 bases and J by 0 bases, and 6 bases separated the two germline ends. The CDR3 loop spans 12 amino acids.

Sequencing was performed on peripheral blood. The rearrangement joins TRBV30 to TRBJ1-1; D not resolved. The TCR was taken from a man between 40 and 49 years old who had recovered from COVID-19. The CDR3 spells CAWNTMNTEAFF. In DNA form, the CDR3 reads TGTGCCTGGAACACTATGAACACTGAAGCTTTCTTT.